This TCR beta chain was recorded in a study of graft-versus-host responses after intestinal transplantation. The wider study: Tacrolimus plus steroids were given to all recipients for two to three years, preceded by anti-thymocyte globulin induction.

The protocol was immunoSEQ multiplex PCR, while the TCRdb copy is restricted to in-frame clones and leaves out a portion. Here the sample spans more than 85,000 clones, 93% being singletons. Points on this clone: Its antigen is unidentified.

Germline trimming cut 2 bases from V and 2 bases from J; bases unmatched to any gene: 8. Germline CDR1 is LNHDA and CDR2 is SQIVND (reference sequence). This CDR3 spans 18 amino acids. The starting material was unstimulated CD8+ T cells sorted from spleen or lymph node cells, obtained before intestinal transplant. This chain links TRBV19 with TRBJ2-7; TRBD2 matches at 14 bases. This TCR was recovered from a human donor who received an intestinal transplant. The CDR3 reads CASSIPGLAGASTYEQYF. CDR3 nucleotide sequence: TGTGCCAGTAGTATACCGGGACTAGCGGGAGCCAGCACCTACGAGCAGTACTTC.